The clone carrying this T cell receptor (beta chain) was counted only a few times. No antigen is known for it. This CDR3 has 15 residues. V lost 5 bases and J lost 6; bases outside the gene matches: 12. Germline values: CDR1 SEHNR, CDR2 FQNEAQ (reference sequence). The sequencing template was cDNA reverse transcribed from extracted RNA. This table comes from immunoSEQ multiplex PCR, and its TCRdb copy is limited to in-frame clones, with some not included. The sample lists roughly 120,000 clones; around two fifths were seen once. This entry is derived from a study of CD8+ T cells in alopecia areata. Regarding the study as a whole: Clonality was higher in lesional than normal scalp, especially in alopecia totalis/universalis.

Sequencing was carried out using CD4+ T cells sorted from blood. The sequence derives from a human donor with alopecia areata. This chain links TRBV7-9 with TRBJ2-7, with 8 positions matching TRBD1. The CDR3 DNA is TGTGCCAGCAGCCGATCCGGGACAGGATTCGCCGAGCAGTACTTC. Amino acids: CASSRSGTGFAEQYF.